What follows are 29 T cell receptor beta chains derived from one specimen sequenced in a study of T cell repertoires in ileal Crohn's disease. Assay: immunoSEQ multiplex PCR; the TCRdb copy retains only in-frame clones and omits some. The sample holds a few thousand clones, 70% to 80% seen once. The time point is: inflamed ileum from the surgical specimen. The sample comprised ileal tissue. The receptors were sampled from an adult with Crohn's disease.

The rearrangement uses TRBV19 and TRBJ2-2; D is unresolved. V was trimmed by 1 base and J by 0 bases, leaving 6 bases between them. CDR1 and CDR2 (germline): LNHDA, SQIVND (reference sequence). The CDR3 has 15 amino acids. In DNA, the CDR3 is TGTGCCAGTAGTATAGCGCCCTCGAACACCGGGGAGCTGTTTTTT. Translated, it gives CASSIAPSNTGELFF.

The gene calls are TRBV14 and TRBJ2-7; 7 bases align to TRBD1. CDR1 and CDR2 (germline): SGHDN, FVKESK. The CDR3 loop spans 16 amino acids. V was pared by 0 bases and J by 2 bases, with 7 bases of the junction left unmatched. The CDR3 nucleotides read TGTGCCAGCAGCCAAGATGAGAGGGGGCTCCCCTACGAGCAGTACTTC. It codes for CASSQDERGLPYEQYF.

The V call is TRBV5-1, the J call TRBJ1-4, with D possibly being TRBD1 (5 bases). The CDR3 extends over 15 amino acids. Germline V lookup: CDR1 SGHRS, CDR2 YFSETQ. The V and J ends lost 0 bases and 8 bases respectively, with 14 bases between them. CDR3 loop: CASSLVSRVGEKLFF. The CDR3 DNA follows: TGCGCCAGCAGCTTGGTTAGCAGGGTTGGCGAAAAACTGTTTTTT.

The genes are TRBV20-1 and TRBJ1-2; D is undetermined. V lost 7 bases to trimming and J lost 11 bases, with 17 bases between them. Germline CDR1 reads DFQATT; CDR2 reads SNEGSKA (reference sequence). The CDR3 runs 11 residues. The CDR3 DNA is TGCAGTGTTCTGGAACGGGGTGCTTACACCTTC. Protein: CSVLERGAYTF.

The V gene is TRBV27, the J gene TRBJ2-7, with 13 bases identical to TRBD2. Germline V lookup: CDR1 MNHEY, CDR2 SMNVEV (reference sequence). V shed 5 bases and J 4 bases; nucleotides not matched to a gene: 17. The CDR3 is 19 residues long. Written as DNA, the CDR3 is TGTGCCAGCAGTCAAACACGAGATGACCCGGGACTAGCGGGATACGAGCAGTACTTC. Translating gives CASSQTRDDPGLAGYEQYF.

The chain has TRBV5-6 and TRBJ1-5, with unresolved D. Germline values: CDR1 SGHDT, CDR2 YYEEEE. The CDR3 has 12 amino acids. V lost 1 base and J 5 bases, leaving 4 bases between the germline ends. Written as DNA, the CDR3 is TGTGCCAGCAGCTTGTTGGATCAGCCCCAGCATTTT. It translates to CASSLLDQPQHF.

The chain recombines TRBV27 with TRBJ2-3; D is possibly TRBD1 or TRBD2 (6 bases each). The CDR3 is 14 amino acids. Trimming removed 6 bases at V and 8 bases at J, with 18 bases between. The germline gives CDR1 MNHEY, CDR2 SMNVEV (reference sequence). CDR3 residues: CASSLGGKGGTQYF. The CDR3 nucleotides are TGTGCCAGCAGCCTGGGAGGAAAGGGGGGTACGCAGTATTTT.

The CDR3 coding sequence is TGCGCCAGCAGCCCCAAGGGCGATGGAGGACACTACTTC. This encodes CASSPKGDGGHYF. The V call is TRBV4-1, the J call TRBJ2-4; D tentatively fits TRBD1 or TRBD2 (5 bases each). CDR3 length equals 13 residues. Looked up from germline, CDR1 is MGHRA and CDR2 is YSYEKL. The germline V and J ends were trimmed by 4 bases and 16 bases, with 20 bases remaining between them.

V gene TRBV5-1 combines with J gene TRBJ2-1; 9 nucleotides agree with TRBD2. Trimming at V came to 0 bases and at J to 0 bases, leaving 4 bases not matched to a gene. CDR3 length: 17 amino acids. Germline V gene data show CDR1 as SGHRS and CDR2 as YFSETQ. The CDR3 sequence: CASSLDGSGSSYNEQFF. CDR3 DNA sequence: TGCGCCAGCAGCTTGGATGGTAGCGGGAGCTCCTACAATGAGCAGTTCTTC.

The sample holds a few counts of this clone. The genes are TRBV5-1 and TRBJ1-4; no firm D call. The CDR3 spans 14 residues. CDR1 is SGHRS and CDR2 is YFSETQ in the germline V gene. V was cut by 2 bases and J by 0 bases, with 5 bases left in between. CDR3 DNA: TGCGCCAGCAGCTTTGGGGCAACTAATGAAAAACTGTTTTTT. Amino acid sequence: CASSFGATNEKLFF.

V is TRBV5-1 and J is TRBJ2-2, with no clear D. V lost 6 bases and J lost 1, with 10 bases in between. The length of the CDR3 is 14 residues. The germline CDR1 and CDR2 sequences are SGHRS and YFSETQ. The CDR3, as DNA: TGCGCCAGCAAGGCCACAATGAACACCGGGGAGCTGTTTTTT. Translated: CASKATMNTGELFF.

V and J are TRBV6-6 and TRBJ2-3; 12 nucleotides agree with TRBD2. Looked up from germline, CDR1 is MNHNY and CDR2 is SVGAGI (reference sequence). There are 16 residues in the CDR3. V trimming: 7 bases; J trimming: 0 bases; junction bases outside the gene matches: 5. The CDR3 DNA is TGTGCCAGCACCTGGACTAGCGGGACTAGCACAGATACGCAGTATTTT. Amino acids: CASTWTSGTSTDTQYF.

This chain joins TRBV6-1 and TRBJ2-7; D perhaps matches TRBD1 (6 bases). Germline CDR1 is MNHNS and CDR2 is SASEGT. The CDR3 contains 15 residues. Trimming removed 6 bases at V and 3 bases at J, with 18 bases between. CDR3 in amino acids: CASSEQGRSVYEQYF. The CDR3 coding sequence is TGTGCCAGCAGCGAACAGGGAAGAAGTGTCTACGAGCAGTACTTC.

The V call is TRBV5-8, the J call TRBJ2-3, with 9 positions matching TRBD1. The CDR3 is made up of 19 amino acids. Losses at the gene ends were 4 bases for V and 0 bases for J; bases not matched to a gene: 15. CDR1 and CDR2 (germline): SGHTS, YDEGEE. The CDR3 protein is CASSPNLGQGISSTDTQYF. CDR3 coding DNA: TGTGCCAGCAGCCCCAACCTGGGACAGGGAATATCCAGCACAGATACGCAGTATTTT.

The J gene is TRBJ2-5, the V gene TRBV4-1; weak D call: TRBD1 (6 bases). Looked up from germline, CDR1 is MGHRA and CDR2 is YSYEKL. The V and J ends lost 0 bases and 7 bases respectively, with 12 bases between them. The CDR3 runs to 14 residues. The DNA for the CDR3 is TGCGCCAGCAGCCAAGATCGTACAGGGTGGACCCAGTACTTC. This sequence encodes CASSQDRTGWTQYF.

The V call is TRBV2, the J call TRBJ2-3; 10 bases align to TRBD2. This CDR3 has 15 residues. CDR1 and CDR2 from the germline V gene are SNHLY and FYNNEI. Trimming took 8 bases from V and 0 from J; bases not matched to a gene: 5. The CDR3 is CASLRLAGSTDTQYF. Written as DNA, the CDR3 is TGTGCCAGCCTCAGACTAGCGGGTAGCACAGATACGCAGTATTTT.

The rearrangement links TRBV11-2 to TRBJ2-1, with 11 bases fitting TRBD2. Trimming took 4 bases from V and 6 from J; bases not matched to a gene: 5. CDR3 length equals 15 residues. Germline V gives CDR1 SGHAT, CDR2 FQNNGV. The CDR3 is CASSSPGLAVNEQFF. CDR3 DNA sequence: TGTGCCAGCAGCTCACCGGGACTAGCGGTCAATGAGCAGTTCTTC.

The genes are TRBV2 and TRBJ2-1; D possibly corresponds to TRBD2 (6 bases). The CDR3 extends over 15 amino acids. Between the trimmed V and J ends, which lost 3 bases and 2 bases, there was a span of 11 bases. CDR1 and CDR2 (germline): SNHLY, FYNNEI. CDR3 DNA: TGTGCCAGCAGTGAGCAGGTAGCGGCCTACAATGAGCAGTTCTTC. This gives the protein CASSEQVAAYNEQFF.

The CDR3 DNA sequence: TGTGCCAGCAGCTTAGAAATTATGTCCTACAATGAGCAGTTCTTC. Translating gives CASSLEIMSYNEQFF. The chain employs TRBV11-2 and TRBJ2-1, with unresolved D. The CDR3 has 15 residues. Trimming removed 0 bases from V and 1 base from J, with 7 bases in between. Germline CDR1 and CDR2: SGHAT and FQNNGV.

This sequence joins TRBV7-6 and TRBJ2-2, with D possibly matching TRBD2 (5 bases). Germline CDR1 and CDR2: SGHVS and FNYEAQ. V was clipped by 5 bases and J by 4 bases, with 14 bases between them. This CDR3 is built from 15 residues. In DNA, the CDR3 is TGTGCCAGCAGCCCGGGGATTGGTGGCACCGGGGAGCTGTTTTTT. This sequence encodes CASSPGIGGTGELFF. Using reference TRBV7-6 and TRBJ2-2 for the parts outside the CDR3, the full variable domain is GAGVSQSPRYKVTKRGQDVALRCDPISGHVSLYWYRQALGQGPEFLTYFNYEAQQDKSGLPNDRFSAERPEGSISTLTIQRTEQRDSAMYRCASSPGIGGTGELFFGEGSRLTVL.

The chain recombines TRBV18 with TRBJ1-4; possible D gene TRBD1, 5 bases. Germline V gives CDR1 KGHSH, CDR2 LQKENI. Trimming stripped 4 bases from V and 8 bases from J, with 11 bases between. CDR3 length: 13 residues. The DNA of the CDR3 is TGTGCCAGCTCACTTTCCTCAGGGGAAAAACTGTTTTTT. Protein product: CASSLSSGEKLFF.

This chain connects TRBV7-3 to TRBJ2-3; a weak D match, TRBD1 (6 bases). CDR1 is SGHTA and CDR2 is FQGTGA in the germline V gene. Trimming shortened V by 5 bases and J by 1 base, and 10 bases separated the two germline ends. The CDR3 length is 14 residues. CDR3 sequence reads: CASSRGHRTDTQYF. The CDR3 nucleotides read TGTGCCAGCAGCCGGGGACACCGCACAGATACGCAGTATTTT.

The chain joins TRBV19 to TRBJ2-2; 8 bases match TRBD1. This CDR3 contains 14 residues. V lost 4 bases to trimming and J lost 6 bases; unmatched junction nucleotides: 4. Germline V lookup: CDR1 LNHDA, CDR2 SQIVND (reference sequence). CDR3 protein: CASSTLQGAGELFF. The CDR3 DNA reads TGTGCCAGTAGTACCCTACAGGGGGCCGGGGAGCTGTTTTTT.

The genes are TRBV9 and TRBJ2-1, with 9 bases matching TRBD2. CDR3 length: 14 residues. Losses at the gene ends were 6 bases for V and 7 bases for J; bases not matched to a gene: 8. Germline V gene lookup returns CDR1 SGDLS and CDR2 YYNGEE. The CDR3 loop is CASTDGLALNEQFF. DNA for the CDR3: TGTGCCAGCACTGACGGACTAGCGCTAAATGAGCAGTTCTTC.

For the CDR3, the DNA is TGTGCCAGCAGTATAGCAGCCGAATTACCCGAGCAGTACTTC. This gives the protein CASSIAAELPEQYF. The chain is built from TRBV6-5 and TRBJ2-7, with D unresolved. CDR1 and CDR2 (germline): MNHEY, SVGAGI. Trimming stripped 5 bases from V and 6 bases from J, with 17 bases between. The CDR3 consists of 14 residues.

The CDR3 DNA follows: TGTGCCAGCAGTGAATTGTCAGGGGGCTCGGACGAGCAGTACTTC. Protein: CASSELSGGSDEQYF. The rearrangement joins TRBV6-1 to TRBJ2-7, with 8 nucleotides matching TRBD1. Germline V gives CDR1 MNHNS, CDR2 SASEGT. V trimming: 2 bases; J trimming: 5 bases; junction bases outside the gene matches: 8. The CDR3 consists of 15 residues.

This chain's CDR3 is CASSLSGQGARGYTF. For the CDR3, the DNA is TGTGCCAGCAGCTTATCGGGACAGGGGGCGAGGGGCTACACCTTC. The chain combines TRBV7-3 with TRBJ1-2, with 12 bases fitting TRBD1. Trimming took 2 bases from V and 8 from J; bases not matched to a gene: 6. Germline-derived CDR1 and CDR2 are SGHTA and FQGTGA. CDR3 length equals 15 residues.

The chain uses TRBV6-1 and TRBJ2-2, with 8 bases aligning to TRBD2. This CDR3 region has 14 residues. Looked up from germline, CDR1 is MNHNS and CDR2 is SASEGT. With 3 bases clipped from V and 3 bases from J, the junction kept 0 bases outside the gene matches. The CDR3 region is CASSDSGDTGELFF. CDR3 DNA sequence: TGTGCCAGCAGTGATAGCGGGGACACCGGGGAGCTGTTTTTT.

This sequence joins TRBV7-3 and TRBJ1-1; unclear D gene. Looked up from germline, CDR1 is SGHTA and CDR2 is FQGTGA. Trimming took 3 bases from V and 4 from J, leaving 12 bases between them. The CDR3 has 14 residues. CDR3 residues: CASSFGGGRTEAFF. The DNA for the CDR3 is TGTGCCAGCAGCTTCGGAGGCGGGCGCACTGAAGCTTTCTTT. Full variable domain (outside the CDR3, taken from reference TRBV7-3 and TRBJ1-1): GAGVSQTPSNKVTEKGKYVELRCDPISGHTALYWYRQSLGQGPEFLIYFQGTGAADDSGLPNDRFFAVRPEGSVSTLKIQRTERGDSAVYLCASSFGGGRTEAFFGQGTRLTVV.